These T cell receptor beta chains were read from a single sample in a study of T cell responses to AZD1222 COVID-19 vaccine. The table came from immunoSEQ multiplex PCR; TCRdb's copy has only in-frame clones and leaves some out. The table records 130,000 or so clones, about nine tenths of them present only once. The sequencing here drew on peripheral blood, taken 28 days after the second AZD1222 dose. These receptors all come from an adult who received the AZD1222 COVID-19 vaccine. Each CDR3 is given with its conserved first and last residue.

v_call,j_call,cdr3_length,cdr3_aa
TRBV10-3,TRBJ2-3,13,CAIRDPGTDTQYF
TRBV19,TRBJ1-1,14,CASSPRTGSTEAFF
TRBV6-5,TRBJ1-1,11,CASSDTRGAFF
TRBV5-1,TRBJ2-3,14,CASTFTSSTDTQYF
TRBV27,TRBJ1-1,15,CASSPTVRRNTEAFF
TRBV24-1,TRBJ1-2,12,CATSDQNYGYTF
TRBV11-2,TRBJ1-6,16,CASSLANSWSNSPLHF
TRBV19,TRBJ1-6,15,CASSIVWGVNSPLHF
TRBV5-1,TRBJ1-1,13,CASSRSGDTEAFF
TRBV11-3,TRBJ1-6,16,CASSKKQSSYNSPLHF
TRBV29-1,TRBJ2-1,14,CSAALGTSYNEQFF
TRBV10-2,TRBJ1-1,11,CASTYSTEAFF
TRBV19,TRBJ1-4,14,CASRTGTGYEKLFF
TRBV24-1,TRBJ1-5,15,CATSDPSRDNQPQHF
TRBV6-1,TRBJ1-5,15,CASSEARSNNQPQHF
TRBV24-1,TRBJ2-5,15,CATSAGGQGQETQYF
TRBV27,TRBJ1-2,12,CASTRHNYGYTF
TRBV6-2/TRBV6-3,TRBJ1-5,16,CASSYRLGARHQPQHF
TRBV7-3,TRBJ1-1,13,CASSLGQKTKAFF
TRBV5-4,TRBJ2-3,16,CASSLGLAGVTDTQYF
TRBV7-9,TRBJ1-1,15,CASSLGQGLNTEAFF
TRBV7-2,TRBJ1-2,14,CASSPYGLRDGYTF
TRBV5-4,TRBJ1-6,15,CASSTAPDVDSPLHF
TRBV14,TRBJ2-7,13,CASSQGTNYEQYF
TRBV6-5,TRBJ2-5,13,CASSRGRQETQYF
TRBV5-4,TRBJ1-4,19,CASSLGTTGSRPTNEKLFF
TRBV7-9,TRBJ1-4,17,CASSWEIRGGSNEKLFF
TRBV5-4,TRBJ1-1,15,CASSQSTAMNTEAFF
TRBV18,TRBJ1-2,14,CASSPPGSNYGYTF
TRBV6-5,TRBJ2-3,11,CASRTLDTQYF
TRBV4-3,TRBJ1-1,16,CASSQDKGGVSTRAFF
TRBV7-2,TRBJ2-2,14,CASRGLLNTGELFF
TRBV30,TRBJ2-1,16,CASQRRGDPTYNEQFF
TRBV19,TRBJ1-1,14,CASSFHRGHTEAFF
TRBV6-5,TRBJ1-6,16,CASSYGDRVWNSPLHF
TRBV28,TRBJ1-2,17,CASKNNRGQGVRYGYTF
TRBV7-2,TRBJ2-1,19,CASSLGRSGRARAIGEQFF
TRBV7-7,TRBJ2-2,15,CASTLAGGSTGELFF